These 20 T cell receptor beta chains were sequenced from one sample in a study of OX40 agonist ivuxolimab in advanced cancers. The library came from the immunoSEQ multiplex PCR assay. This immuneACCESS table, as held by TCRdb, lists in-frame sequences with V and J called but not all clones. Of the missing ones, under half trace to an unresolved V gene in checked studies; the others have no known cause. Here the sample has approximately 49,000 clones; over 80% occur a single time. Approximately 1.1% of the sample comes from the top ten. Here the sequenced sample was CD4+ or CD8+ T cells sorted from blood, taken in a trial of the OX40 agonist ivuxolimab. The receptors originated from an adult with an advanced solid tumor such as melanoma, head and neck, liver or kidney cancer.

V is TRBV4-1 and J is TRBJ2-5, with 8 bases aligning to TRBD1. Trimming took 2 bases from V and 1 from J; bases not matched to a gene: 9. Germline CDR1 reads MGHRA; CDR2 reads YSYEKL. This CDR3 has 17 residues. CDR3 nucleotides: TGCGCCAGCAGCCAAACCCCGGACAGGGCCCCCCAAGAGACCCAGTACTTC. Translated: CASSQTPDRAPQETQYF.

This sequence joins TRBV7-3 and TRBJ2-3; 9 positions match TRBD1. The V and J ends lost 5 bases and 4 bases, in that order; junction bases with no gene match: 7. From germline, CDR1 is SGHTA and CDR2 FQGTGA. The CDR3 runs to 15 residues. This CDR3 reads CASSVTGTGPDTQYF. The CDR3 nucleotides read TGTGCCAGCAGCGTTACCGGGACAGGGCCAGATACGCAGTATTTT.

The sample holds one count of this clone. The rearrangement uses TRBV6-6 and TRBJ1-2; TRBD1 matches 9 bases. Germline trimming cut 5 bases from V and 8 bases from J; bases unmatched to any gene: 6. This CDR3 region has 13 residues. From germline, CDR1 is MNHNY and CDR2 SVGAGI (reference sequence). CDR3 nucleotide sequence: TGTGCCAGCAGTGTCGGGACAGGGTACGGCTACACCTTC. Its protein product is CASSVGTGYGYTF.

This clone has a single count. V and J are TRBV27 and TRBJ2-4; D unresolved. Germline V gene data show CDR1 as MNHEY and CDR2 as SMNVEV (reference sequence). Trimming took off 8 bases at V and 2 bases at J, with 10 bases between the two ends. CDR3 size: 13 residues. CDR3 amino acids: CASSVVPKNIQYF. CDR3 coding DNA: TGTGCCAGCTCGGTAGTTCCCAAAAACATTCAGTACTTC.

This chain joins TRBV6-6 and TRBJ1-6; D is ambiguous. V lost 5 bases, J lost 8 bases, and 10 bases lay in between. The CDR3 runs to 13 residues. Germline CDR1 reads MNHNY; CDR2 reads SVGAGI (reference sequence). The CDR3, as DNA: TGTGCCAGCAGTCCCCAGGAGCATTCACCCCTCCACTTT. Translation gives CASSPQEHSPLHF.

V and J are TRBV9 and TRBJ2-3, with a possible D match to TRBD2 (5 bases). Trimming cost V 4 bases and J 0 bases, with 12 bases left between them. Germline V gene sequence: CDR1 SGDLS, CDR2 YYNGEE. The CDR3 is 15 residues long. The CDR3 nucleotides read TGTGCCAGCAGCCCTACCACGGGGAGCACAGATACGCAGTATTTT. Its protein product is CASSPTTGSTDTQYF.

The V gene is TRBV19, the J gene TRBJ1-2, with D hard to call. V was clipped by 2 bases and J by 10 bases, with 8 bases between them. Germline loops: CDR1 LNHDA, CDR2 SQIVND (reference sequence). The CDR3 loop spans 11 amino acids. The DNA for the CDR3 is TGTGCCAGTAGTATAAGAGCGTCCTACACCTTC. This translates into CASSIRASYTF. Supplemented by reference TRBV19 and TRBJ1-2, the full variable domain reads DGGITQSPKYLFRKEGQNVTLSCEQNLNHDAMYWYRQDPGQGLRLIYYSQIVNDFQKGDIAEGYSVSREKKESFPLTVTSAQKNPTAFYLCASSIRASYTFGSGTRLTVV.

The chain couples TRBV11-2 to TRBJ2-1; D ambiguous. The germline CDR1 and CDR2 sequences are SGHAT and FQNNGV. Trimming removed 1 base at V and 6 bases at J, with 4 bases between. The CDR3 loop spans 12 amino acids. CDR3 protein: CASSLVGNEQFF. The CDR3 coding sequence is TGTGCCAGCAGCTTAGTTGGCAATGAGCAGTTCTTC.

The chain is built from TRBV5-4 and TRBJ2-3; 9 bases are a match to TRBD1. J gave up 3 bases and V 0 bases, and 5 bases lay outside the gene matches. The length of the CDR3 is 16 residues. Germline CDR1 is SGHNT and CDR2 is YYREEE (reference sequence). DNA of the CDR3: TGTGCCAGCAGCTTGGCCGGGACAGGGAGAACAGATACGCAGTATTTT. This gives the protein CASSLAGTGRTDTQYF.

The rearrangement links TRBV2 to TRBJ2-3; D gene uncertain. The V gene's germline CDR1 is SNHLY and CDR2 FYNNEI. The CDR3 runs 15 residues. The germline V and J ends were trimmed by 3 bases and 3 bases, with 13 bases remaining between them. The DNA of the CDR3 is TGTGCCAGCAGTGAGAGATACAGAGAAACAGATACGCAGTATTTT. Protein sequence: CASSERYRETDTQYF.

This clone was seen only once. This chain connects TRBV6-5 to TRBJ2-1, with D maybe TRBD1 (6 bases). V lost 4 bases and J 8 bases, leaving 15 bases between the germline ends. CDR3 length: 14 residues. The germline CDR1 and CDR2 sequences are MNHEY and SVGAGI. This CDR3 is CASSLTGLSDEQFF. CDR3 coding DNA: TGTGCCAGCAGTTTGACAGGCCTGTCTGATGAGCAGTTCTTC.

This clone was seen more than once but under ten times. The rearrangement links TRBV7-2 to TRBJ1-2, with D perhaps TRBD1 (5 bases). V lost 10 bases and J 1 base, leaving 19 bases between the germline ends. The CDR3 is made up of 15 amino acids. Germline V gives CDR1 SGHTA, CDR2 FQGNSA. The CDR3 DNA sequence: TGTGCCACCGGGACCGGCTTGAGATTTAACTATGGCTACACCTTC. Translating gives CATGTGLRFNYGYTF.

The chain has TRBV7-9 and TRBJ1-1, with D possibly matching TRBD1 (5 bases). The germline V and J ends were trimmed by 5 bases and 1 base, with 11 bases remaining between them. The CDR3 has 14 amino acids. CDR1 and CDR2 from the germline V gene are SEHNR and FQNEAQ (reference sequence). CDR3 coding DNA: TGTGCCAGCAGCCTGGGGCAAGGGAACACTGAAGCTTTCTTT. It codes for CASSLGQGNTEAFF.

The chain joins TRBV7-2 to TRBJ1-5; 7 nucleotides match TRBD1. CDR3 length: 14 amino acids. CDR1 and CDR2 (germline): SGHTA, FQGNSA. V trimming: 3 bases; J trimming: 4 bases; junction bases outside the gene matches: 3. The CDR3 sequence is CASSFGTANQPQHF. In DNA, the CDR3 is TGTGCCAGCAGCTTCGGGACAGCAAATCAGCCCCAGCATTTT.

This chain links TRBV6-5 with TRBJ1-4; no clear D gene. Trimming left V 0 bases short and J 2 bases short, with 7 bases between. Germline values: CDR1 MNHEY, CDR2 SVGAGI. CDR3 length: 15 amino acids. The CDR3: CASSYSTNTNEKLFF. The CDR3 DNA is TGTGCCAGCAGTTACTCCACGAATACTAATGAAAAACTGTTTTTT.

J is TRBJ1-1 and V is TRBV30; D might be TRBD1 (5 bases). V lost 2 bases and J 7 bases, leaving 23 bases between the germline ends. CDR3 length equals 16 residues. The germline V gene encodes CDR1 GTSNPN and CDR2 SVGIG (reference sequence). This CDR3 reads CAWSFGPAGAHSEAFF. The CDR3 DNA is TGTGCCTGGAGTTTTGGTCCGGCCGGGGCCCACAGTGAAGCTTTCTTT.

The V and J genes are TRBV15 and TRBJ1-1, with 9 bases lining up with TRBD1. J lost 0 bases, V lost 6 bases, and 8 bases had no gene match. Germline CDR1 and CDR2: LNHNV and YYDKDF (reference sequence). The length of the CDR3 is 16 residues. In DNA form, the CDR3 reads TGTGCCACCAGGAGACAGGGGGAACTTGTGAACACTGAAGCTTTCTTT. Amino acid sequence: CATRRQGELVNTEAFF.

This rearrangement joins TRBV18 to TRBJ1-3; no reliable D call. This CDR3 is built from 17 residues. The V gene lost 0 bases and the J gene lost 0 bases, with 12 bases spanning the gap. CDR1 KGHSH and CDR2 LQKENI come from the germline V gene. CDR3 nucleotides: TGTGCCAGCTCACCACCTCCCGTGGGAGACTCTGGAAACACCATATATTTT. Amino acid sequence: CASSPPPVGDSGNTIYF.

This chain uses TRBV5-1 with TRBJ1-2; D gene unclear. The ends were cut back, 0 bases at V and 0 bases at J, with 6 bases in the middle. CDR3 length equals 14 residues. Germline CDR1 and CDR2: SGHRS and YFSETQ. As DNA, the CDR3 is TGCGCCAGCAGCTTGGAGAGCTCTAACTATGGCTACACCTTC. Translation gives CASSLESSNYGYTF.

The V gene is TRBV7-2, the J gene TRBJ1-1, with D maybe TRBD1 (5 bases). The germline V and J ends were trimmed by 4 bases and 11 bases, with 17 bases remaining between them. This CDR3 spans 13 amino acids. The V gene's germline CDR1 is SGHTA and CDR2 FQGNSA. CDR3 nucleotide sequence: TGTGCCAGCAGCTCATATACTCAGGGTAGGGCTTTCTTT. Translation: CASSSYTQGRAFF.